The rows below give T cell receptor beta chains drawn from one sample of a study of shared T cell receptors in the human thymus. Measured with immunoSEQ multiplex PCR; TCRdb has only the in-frame clones, and not every one. The sample lists about 380,000 clones, around 95% seen once, with roughly 0.02% in the top ten. Source material: thymocytes. The receptors stem from a human donor. Each CDR3 is given with its conserved first and last residue. A D gene is named only where the DNA matches it firmly. Clone size, where shown, is once, few, many, or a class for clones that have expanded.

d_gene | j_gene | abundance | v_gene | CDR3aa | CDR3nt
- | TRBJ2-7 | - | TRBV11-2 | CASSLTKIGPSRYSYEQYF | TGTGCCAGCAGTTTAACGAAAATTGGGCCTAGCAGGTATTCCTACGAGCAGTACTTC
TRBD1 | TRBJ1-3 | - | TRBV7-9 | CASSLVRQGQGNTIYF | TGTGCCAGCAGCCTCGTCCGACAGGGGCAAGGAAACACCATATATTTT
TRBD2 | TRBJ2-1 | - | TRBV6-1 | CASSATSGIPGEQFF | TGTGCCAGCAGTGCGACTAGCGGGATTCCGGGTGAGCAGTTCTTC
TRBD1 | TRBJ2-1 | - | TRBV18 | CASSPPGTGAYNEQFF | TGTGCCAGCTCACCACCCGGGACAGGGGCCTACAATGAGCAGTTCTTC
- | TRBJ2-5 | - | TRBV14 | CASSQDKPLADGGLQETQYF | TGTGCCAGCAGCCAAGATAAACCCCTAGCGGATGGGGGCCTACAAGAGACCCAGTACTTC
- | TRBJ2-3 | - | TRBV9 | CASRGGISQSDTQYF | TGTGCCAGCCGAGGAGGGATCTCACAGTCAGATACGCAGTATTTT
TRBD2 | TRBJ2-3 | - | TRBV7-9 | CASSPMRTSGATDTQYF | TGTGCCAGCAGCCCCATGCGGACTAGCGGAGCCACAGATACGCAGTATTTT
TRBD1 | TRBJ2-7 | - | TRBV28 | CASSLPGQGVYEQYF | TGTGCCAGCAGTTTGCCAGGACAGGGGGTCTACGAGCAGTACTTC
- | TRBJ2-1 | - | TRBV6-1 | CASSEMAGGRRGEQFF | TGTGCCAGCAGTGAAATGGCGGGTGGCAGGAGGGGTGAGCAGTTCTTC
- | TRBJ2-1 | - | TRBV9 | CASSTTNNEQFF | TGTGCCAGCAGCACAACCAACAATGAGCAGTTCTTC
- | TRBJ1-4 | - | TRBV28 | CASSADTEKLFF | TGTGCCAGCAGTGCGGACACTGAAAAACTGTTTTTT
- | TRBJ2-1 | - | TRBV11-3 | CASSREEGVDEQFF | TGTGCCAGCAGCCGCGAAGAGGGGGTAGATGAGCAGTTCTTC
- | TRBJ1-4 | - | TRBV25-1 | CASSESRGLVGEKLFF | TGTGCCAGCAGTGAATCTCGGGGTTTAGTAGGGGAAAAACTGTTTTTT
- | TRBJ1-4 | - | TRBV19 | CASSTTRGQGNTPNEKLFF | TGTGCCAGTAGTACCACCCGGGGGCAGGGAAATACGCCTAATGAAAAACTGTTTTTT
- | TRBJ1-1 | - | TRBV27 | CASSPHRELNSEAFF | TGTGCCAGCAGTCCCCACAGGGAGTTAAACTCTGAAGCTTTCTTT
TRBD1 | TRBJ2-1 | - | TRBV27 | CASSLPPGQYNEQFF | TGTGCCAGCAGTTTGCCCCCGGGACAGTACAATGAGCAGTTCTTC
- | TRBJ2-5 | - | TRBV19 | CATLIGETQYF | TGTGCCACCCTCATAGGTGAGACCCAGTACTTC
- | TRBJ2-1 | - | TRBV6-5 | CASSRDYRASEFF | TGTGCCAGCAGCCGGGACTACAGGGCGTCGGAGTTCTTC
- | TRBJ2-7 | - | TRBV4-1 | CASSQGAGVYEQYF | TGCGCCAGCAGCCAAGGTGCCGGGGTCTACGAGCAGTACTTC
- | TRBJ2-7 | - | TRBV11-2 | CASSRPYEQYF | TGTGCCAGCAGCCGACCCTACGAGCAGTACTTC
- | TRBJ2-7 | once | TRBV28 | CASSLGTGRQSREGYEQYF | TGTGCCAGCAGTTTAGGGACCGGACGGCAGAGCCGAGAGGGCTACGAGCAGTACTTC
TRBD2 | TRBJ2-1 | - | TRBV5-4 | CASSLGSSGRAKGGDEQFF | TGTGCCAGCAGCTTGGGGAGTAGCGGGAGGGCAAAAGGGGGCGATGAGCAGTTCTTC
- | TRBJ1-1 | - | TRBV5-1 | CASSLAPPDTEAFF | TGCGCCAGCAGCTTGGCCCCGCCGGACACTGAAGCTTTCTTT
- | TRBJ2-3 | - | TRBV6-1 | CASSRLMQADTQYF | TGTGCCAGCAGCCGTTTAATGCAGGCAGATACGCAGTATTTT
- | TRBJ2-7 | - | TRBV5-8 | CASSRRGGEQYF | TGTGCCAGCAGCCGACGTGGTGGCGAGCAGTACTTC
TRBD1 | TRBJ1-2 | - | TRBV11-2 | CASSLGPGGNYGYTF | TGTGCCAGCAGCTTAGGCCCAGGGGGAAACTATGGCTACACCTTC